This is a list of T cell receptor beta chains from one sample in a study of shared clonotypes between healthy human individuals. The table came from immunoSEQ multiplex PCR; TCRdb's copy has only in-frame clones and leaves some out. The sample lists under 1,100,000 clones, about 75% occurring once. The sample taken for sequencing was memory CD4+ T cells sorted from blood. The receptors originated from a man between 18 and 35 years old in good health. CDR3s include the opening cysteine and the closing phenylalanine or tryptophan. The D gene is left open where the match is weak. Part of the rows lack a size; the others show once, few, many or a class for expanded clones.

abundance,d_gene,v_gene,j_gene,CDR3aa,CDR3nt
-,-,TRBV2,TRBJ2-4,CASSDGGLAKNIQYF,TGTGCCAGCAGTGATGGTGGCCTGGCCAAAAACATTCAGTACTTC
-,TRBD1,TRBV6-7,TRBJ2-1,CASSPRGYTEQFF,TGTGCCAGCAGCCCCAGGGGGTACACTGAGCAGTTCTTC
-,-,TRBV30,TRBJ1-1,CAWSVQRGTEAFF,TGTGCCTGGAGTGTACAGCGGGGAACTGAAGCTTTCTTT
-,-,TRBV2,TRBJ2-3,CASNELSTDTQYF,TGTGCCAGCAACGAACTTAGCACAGATACGCAGTATTTT
-,-,TRBV6-5,TRBJ2-7,CASSYTRPGSSYEQYF,TGTGCCAGCAGTTACACCAGACCGGGAAGTTCCTACGAGCAGTACTTC
-,TRBD1,TRBV7-2,TRBJ1-1,CASSPGQGMSEAFF,TGTGCCAGCAGCCCGGGACAGGGAATGTCCGAAGCTTTCTTT
-,TRBD2,TRBV7-2,TRBJ2-7,CASSPASTSGYKQYF,TGTGCCAGCAGCCCGGCCTCGACTAGCGGTTACAAGCAGTACTTC
-,-,TRBV19,TRBJ2-1,CASSWRGSSGNEQFF,TGTGCCAGTAGTTGGAGGGGCTCCTCAGGCAATGAGCAGTTCTTC
-,TRBD2,TRBV29-1,TRBJ2-5,CSVEVLAGGQETQYF,TGCAGCGTTGAAGTGCTAGCGGGAGGACAAGAGACCCAGTACTTC
once,-,TRBV14,TRBJ1-3,CASSRTTGTGNTIYF,TGTGCCAGCAGCCGGACGACAGGAACTGGAAACACCATATATTTT
many,TRBD2,TRBV6-5,TRBJ2-1,CASSSPGLAGGIEQFF,TGTGCCAGCAGTTCGCCGGGACTAGCGGGGGGGATAGAGCAGTTCTTC
-,TRBD1,TRBV11-3,TRBJ1-4,CASSRVTGPNEKLFF,TGTGCCAGCAGCCGTGTGACAGGGCCTAATGAAAAACTGTTTTTT
-,-,TRBV19,TRBJ1-4,CASSVFRGGEKLFF,TGTGCCAGTAGTGTGTTCCGGGGAGGTGAAAAACTGTTTTTT
-,TRBD2,TRBV5-1,TRBJ2-1,CASSFLAGAYNEQFF,TGCGCCAGCAGCTTCCTAGCGGGAGCCTACAATGAGCAGTTCTTC
-,-,TRBV7-9,TRBJ2-2,CASSVPGKKVSLNTGELFF,TGTGCCAGCAGCGTCCCCGGAAAGAAGGTATCCTTGAACACCGGGGAGCTGTTTTTT
-,-,TRBV7-9,TRBJ1-2,CASSPSAVGGYTF,TGTGCCAGCAGCCCGTCCGCAGTGGGAGGCTACACCTTC
-,-,TRBV6-6,TRBJ1-6,CASSPNYRDVRSPLHF,TGTGCCAGCAGTCCTAACTACAGGGACGTCCGCTCACCCCTCCACTTT
-,TRBD1,TRBV29-1,TRBJ2-3,CSVLNRGPTDTQYF,TGCAGCGTTCTTAACAGGGGGCCCACAGATACGCAGTATTTT
many,-,TRBV29-1,TRBJ2-5,CSVRDGGATQYF,TGCAGCGTTAGGGACGGGGGAGCGACCCAGTACTTC
-,-,TRBV5-6,TRBJ1-5,CASSWGGGYNSNQPQHF,TGTGCCAGCAGCTGGGGCGGGGGCTACAATAGCAATCAGCCCCAGCATTTT
-,-,TRBV18,TRBJ2-3,CASSPQTRDTQYF,TGTGCCAGCTCACCACAGACAAGAGATACGCAGTATTTT
few,-,TRBV5-1,TRBJ2-6,CASSTGSQNSGANVLTF,TGCGCCAGCAGCACCGGGTCCCAGAACTCTGGGGCCAACGTCCTGACTTTC
-,TRBD2,TRBV14,TRBJ2-7,CASSQLAGTSGRSYEQYF,TGTGCCAGCAGCCAACTTGCCGGGACTAGCGGGAGAAGTTACGAGCAGTACTTC
-,TRBD2,TRBV2,TRBJ2-3,CASSSSAGVDTQYF,TGTGCCAGCAGTTCTTCAGCGGGGGTGGATACGCAGTATTTT
-,-,TRBV28,TRBJ1-3,CASSSGTGSGNTIYF,TGTGCCAGCAGTTCCGGGACTGGCTCTGGAAACACCATATATTTT
-,TRBD1,TRBV5-4,TRBJ2-7,CASSLNRGRYEQYF,TGTGCCAGCAGCTTGAACAGGGGGCGATACGAGCAGTACTTC
-,TRBD2,TRBV11-2,TRBJ2-5,CASSQAGGTRETQYF,TGTGCCAGCAGCCAAGCGGGGGGCACAAGGGAGACCCAGTACTTC
-,-,TRBV10-1,TRBJ2-1,CASSESRVGEQFF,TGCGCCAGCAGTGAGTCCAGGGTTGGTGAGCAGTTCTTC
-,-,TRBV18,TRBJ1-6,CASSPTDEGSPLHF,TGTGCCAGCTCACCAACCGACGAGGGTTCACCCCTCCACTTT
-,-,TRBV5-4,TRBJ2-1,CASSLDGNEQFF,TGTGCCAGCAGCTTGGACGGCAATGAGCAGTTCTTC
-,TRBD1,TRBV6-1,TRBJ2-7,CASSVDRGREQYF,TGTGCCAGCAGCGTAGACAGGGGGCGCGAGCAGTACTTC
-,-,TRBV28,TRBJ2-6,CASSPQRVAGANVLTF,TGTGCCAGCAGTCCCCAGCGAGTCGCTGGGGCCAACGTCCTGACTTTC
-,-,TRBV5-1,TRBJ2-3,CASSSQSSSTDTQYF,TGCGCCAGCAGCTCACAGAGTTCTAGCACAGATACGCAGTATTTT
-,-,TRBV11-2,TRBJ2-3,CASSLDRGFGGTDTQYF,TGTGCCAGCAGCTTAGATCGGGGTTTCGGGGGCACAGATACGCAGTATTTT
-,-,TRBV10-3,TRBJ1-4,CAISESAGLGEKLFF,TGTGCCATCAGTGAGAGCGCGGGGCTGGGTGAAAAACTGTTTTTT
-,TRBD1,TRBV5-6,TRBJ2-7,CASSGTGQHEQYF,TGTGCCAGCAGCGGGACAGGTCAACACGAGCAGTACTTC
-,TRBD2,TRBV5-1,TRBJ2-2,CASSSRTSGRIAATGELFF,TGCGCCAGCAGCTCCCGGACTAGCGGGAGGATTGCGGCCACCGGGGAGCTGTTTTTT
once,-,TRBV5-1,TRBJ1-1,CASSLNRDGNTEAFF,TGCGCCAGCAGCTTAAACCGGGACGGGAACACTGAAGCTTTCTTT
once,TRBD2,TRBV19,TRBJ2-7,CASSIGHGGTRSYEQYF,TGTGCCAGTAGTATCGGACACGGAGGGACTAGGTCCTACGAGCAGTACTTC
once,-,TRBV29-1,TRBJ1-2,CSVDGDGYTF,TGCAGCGTGGATGGGGATGGCTACACCTTC
-,-,TRBV19,TRBJ1-1,CASSRGVWNTEAFF,TGTGCCAGTAGTAGGGGGGTGTGGAACACTGAAGCTTTCTTT
-,TRBD2,TRBV7-9,TRBJ2-7,CASSPRTSAGYEQYF,TGTGCCAGCAGCCCAAGGACTAGCGCGGGCTACGAGCAGTACTTC
-,TRBD2,TRBV10-3,TRBJ2-7,CAIRNGTSGYEQYF,TGTGCCATCAGAAACGGGACTAGCGGTTACGAGCAGTACTTC
-,-,TRBV5-4,TRBJ2-7,CASSWGTVSYEQYF,TGTGCCAGCAGCTGGGGGACCGTCTCCTACGAGCAGTACTTC
once,-,TRBV9,TRBJ1-3,CASSEGTTGNTIYF,TGTGCCAGCAGCGAGGGGACAACTGGAAACACCATATATTTT
few,TRBD1,TRBV7-9,TRBJ1-4,CASSPRTGREEKLFF,TGTGCCAGCAGCCCTCGGACAGGCCGTGAAGAAAAACTGTTTTTT
-,-,TRBV2,TRBJ1-1,CASSEQDLRNTEAFF,TGTGCCAGCAGTGAACAGGACCTCAGGAACACTGAAGCTTTCTTT
-,TRBD1,TRBV5-4,TRBJ2-7,CASSLSGQGNYEQYF,TGTGCCAGCAGCTTGTCGGGACAGGGGAACTACGAGCAGTACTTC
-,-,TRBV5-1,TRBJ2-1,CASSLPRVPYNEQFF,TGCGCCAGCAGCTTGCCGCGAGTCCCTTACAATGAGCAGTTCTTC
-,TRBD2,TRBV6-5,TRBJ2-7,CASSYSRTSSIYEQYF,TGTGCCAGCAGTTACTCACGGACTAGCAGCATCTACGAGCAGTACTTC
-,-,TRBV5-1,TRBJ2-7,CASRRQGLIYEQYF,TGCGCCAGCAGGAGGCAGGGTTTGATCTACGAGCAGTACTTC
once,-,TRBV7-2,TRBJ2-1,CASSLDGNEQFF,TGTGCCAGCAGCTTAGATGGAAATGAGCAGTTCTTC
-,-,TRBV27,TRBJ1-2,CASSFGGVGTGFYGYTF,TGTGCCAGCAGTTTTGGTGGGGTGGGGACTGGCTTCTATGGCTACACCTTC
few,-,TRBV4-2,TRBJ1-2,CASSQDVGYQANYGYTF,TGTGCCAGCAGCCAAGATGTAGGGTACCAAGCTAACTATGGCTACACCTTC
once,-,TRBV28,TRBJ1-1,CASSLRGEAFF,TGTGCCAGCAGTCTCCGGGGTGAAGCTTTCTTT
-,-,TRBV9,TRBJ1-1,CASSGYRGGTEAFF,TGTGCCAGCAGCGGCTACCGGGGAGGTACTGAAGCTTTCTTT
-,TRBD1,TRBV6-4,TRBJ2-2,CASSDSFRGQGRTGELFF,TGTGCCAGCAGTGACTCCTTTAGGGGACAGGGTCGCACCGGGGAGCTGTTTTTT
once,TRBD1,TRBV6-6,TRBJ2-1,CASSYQQGARYNEQFF,TGTGCCAGCAGTTACCAACAGGGGGCCCGATACAATGAGCAGTTCTTC
-,-,TRBV19,TRBJ1-2,CASSTEIYGYTF,TGTGCCAGTTCAACAGAAATATATGGCTACACCTTC
-,-,TRBV7-2,TRBJ2-5,CASSPEGWFQETQYF,TGTGCCAGCAGCCCGGAGGGGTGGTTCCAAGAGACCCAGTACTTC